This entry describes one T cell receptor beta chain. Graft tissue processing released intraepithelial and lamina propria lymphocytes. V was cut by 5 bases and J by 5 bases, with 15 bases left in between. CDR3 size: 14 residues. In germline, CDR1 is LNHDA, CDR2 SQIVND (reference sequence). These data originate in a study of graft-versus-host responses after intestinal transplantation. Profiled with immunoSEQ multiplex PCR; TCRdb holds only in-frame clones, not every one. This repertoire shows about 63,000 clones, around 90% found once; its top ten account for more than 1.5%. The clonotype was recovered from a human patient who received an intestinal transplant, so some T cells may come from the graft donor. The rearrangement uses TRBV19 and TRBJ1-1; TRBD1 is a possible D gene (6 bases). Sample: ileum tissue, taken 357 days after transplant. Here the CDR3 reads CASSPSGARTEAFF. CDR3 sequence (DNA): TGTGCCAGTAGTCCCTCAGGGGCTAGGACTGAAGCTTTCTTT.